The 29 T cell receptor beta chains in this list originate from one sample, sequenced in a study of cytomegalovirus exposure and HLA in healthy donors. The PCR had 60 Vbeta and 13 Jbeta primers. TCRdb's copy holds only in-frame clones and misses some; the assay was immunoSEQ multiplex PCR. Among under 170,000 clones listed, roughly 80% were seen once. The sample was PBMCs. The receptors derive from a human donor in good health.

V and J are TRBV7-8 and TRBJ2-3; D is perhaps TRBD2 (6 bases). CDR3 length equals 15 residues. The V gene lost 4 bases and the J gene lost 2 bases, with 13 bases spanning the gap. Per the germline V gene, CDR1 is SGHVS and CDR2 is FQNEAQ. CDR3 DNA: TGTGCCAGCAGCTCCTCGGGCGGGACCACAGATACGCAGTATTTT. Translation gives CASSSSGGTTDTQYF.

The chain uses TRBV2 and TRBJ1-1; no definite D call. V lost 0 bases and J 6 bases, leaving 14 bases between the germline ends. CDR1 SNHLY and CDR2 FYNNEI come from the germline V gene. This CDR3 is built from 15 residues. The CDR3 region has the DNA TGTGCCAGCAGTGAAGCCTCGGCGGGGTACGCTGAAGCTTTCTTT. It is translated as CASSEASAGYAEAFF.

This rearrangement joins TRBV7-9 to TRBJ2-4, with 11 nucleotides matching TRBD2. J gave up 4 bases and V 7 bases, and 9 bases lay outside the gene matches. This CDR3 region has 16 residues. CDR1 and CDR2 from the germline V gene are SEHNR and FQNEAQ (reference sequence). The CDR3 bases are TGTGCCAGCACCCCAGGGGGACTAGCGGTAAAAAACATTCAGTACTTC. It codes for CASTPGGLAVKNIQYF.

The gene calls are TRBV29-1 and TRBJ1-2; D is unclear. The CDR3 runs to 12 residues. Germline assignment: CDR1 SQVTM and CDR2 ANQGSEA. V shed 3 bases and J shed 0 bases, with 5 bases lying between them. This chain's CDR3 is CSVDTSNYGYTF. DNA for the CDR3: TGCAGCGTTGACACTTCTAACTATGGCTACACCTTC.

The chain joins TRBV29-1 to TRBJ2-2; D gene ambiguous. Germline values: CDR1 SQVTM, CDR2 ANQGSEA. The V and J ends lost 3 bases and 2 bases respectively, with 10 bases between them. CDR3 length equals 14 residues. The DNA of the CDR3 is TGCAGCGTTGAGGTCACTACAAACACCGGGGAGCTGTTTTTT. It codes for CSVEVTTNTGELFF.

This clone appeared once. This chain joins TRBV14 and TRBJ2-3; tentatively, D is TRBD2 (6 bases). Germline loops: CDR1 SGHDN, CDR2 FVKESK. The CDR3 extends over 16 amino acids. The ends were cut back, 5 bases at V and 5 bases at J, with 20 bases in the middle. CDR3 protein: CASSSGTAVLEDTQYF. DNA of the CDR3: TGTGCCAGCAGCTCTGGGACTGCGGTCCTCGAAGATACGCAGTATTTT.

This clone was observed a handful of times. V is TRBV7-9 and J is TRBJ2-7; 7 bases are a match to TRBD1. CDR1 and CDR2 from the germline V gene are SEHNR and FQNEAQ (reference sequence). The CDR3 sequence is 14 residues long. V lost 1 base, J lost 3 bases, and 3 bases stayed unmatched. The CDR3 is CASSLGAGGYEQYF. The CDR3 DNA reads TGTGCCAGCAGCTTAGGGGCAGGGGGCTACGAGCAGTACTTC.

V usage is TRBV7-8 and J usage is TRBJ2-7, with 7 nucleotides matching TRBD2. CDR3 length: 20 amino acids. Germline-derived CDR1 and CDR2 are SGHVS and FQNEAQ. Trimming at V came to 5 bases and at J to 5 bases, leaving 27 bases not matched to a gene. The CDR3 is CASSPSRGWREYGGGHEQYF. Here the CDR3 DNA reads TGTGCCAGCAGCCCCTCTCGGGGCTGGCGGGAGTACGGCGGTGGCCACGAGCAGTACTTC.

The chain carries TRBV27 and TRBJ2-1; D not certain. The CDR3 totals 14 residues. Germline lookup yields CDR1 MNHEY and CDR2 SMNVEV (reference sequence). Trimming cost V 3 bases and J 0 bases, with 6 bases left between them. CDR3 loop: CASSFADSYNEQFF. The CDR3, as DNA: TGTGCCAGCAGTTTTGCGGACTCCTACAATGAGCAGTTCTTC.

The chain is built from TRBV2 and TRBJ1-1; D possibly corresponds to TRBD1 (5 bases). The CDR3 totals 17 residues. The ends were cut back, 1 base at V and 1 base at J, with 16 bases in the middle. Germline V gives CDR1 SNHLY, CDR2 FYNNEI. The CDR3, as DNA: TGTGCCAGCAGTGAAGTTATCCCCACAGGCCCGAACACTGAAGCTTTCTTT. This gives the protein CASSEVIPTGPNTEAFF.

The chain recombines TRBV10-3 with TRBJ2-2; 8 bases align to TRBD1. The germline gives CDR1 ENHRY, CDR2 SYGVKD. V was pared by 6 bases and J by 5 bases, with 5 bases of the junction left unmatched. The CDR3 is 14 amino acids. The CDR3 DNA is TGTGCCATCAGCCAGACAGGGGAGACCGGGGAGCTGTTTTTT. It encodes CAISQTGETGELFF.

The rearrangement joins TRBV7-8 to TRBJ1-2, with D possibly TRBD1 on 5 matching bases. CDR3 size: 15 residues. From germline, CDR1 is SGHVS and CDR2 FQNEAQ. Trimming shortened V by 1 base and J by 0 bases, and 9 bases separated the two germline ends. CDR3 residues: CASSLVRTTNYGYTF. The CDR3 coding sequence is TGTGCCAGCAGCTTAGTTAGGACAACTAACTATGGCTACACCTTC.

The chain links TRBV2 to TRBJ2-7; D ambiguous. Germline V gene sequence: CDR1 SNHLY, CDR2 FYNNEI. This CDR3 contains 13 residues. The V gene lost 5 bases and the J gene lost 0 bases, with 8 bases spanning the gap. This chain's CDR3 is CASSTLSSYEQYF. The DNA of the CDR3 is TGTGCCAGCAGTACTCTAAGCTCCTACGAGCAGTACTTC. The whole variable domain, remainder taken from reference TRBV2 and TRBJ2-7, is EPEVTQTPSHQVTQMGQEVILRCVPISNHLYFYWYRQILGQKVEFLVSFYNNEISEKSEIFDDQFSVERPDGSNFTLKIRSTKLEDSAMYFCASSTLSSYEQYFGPGTRLTVT.

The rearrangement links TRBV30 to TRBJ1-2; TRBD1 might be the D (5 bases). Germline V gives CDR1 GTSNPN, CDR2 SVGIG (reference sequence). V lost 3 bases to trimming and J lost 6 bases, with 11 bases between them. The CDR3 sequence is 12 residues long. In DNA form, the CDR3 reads TGTGCCTGGAGGGCGGCGGGGGATGGCTACACCTTC. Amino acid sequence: CAWRAAGDGYTF.

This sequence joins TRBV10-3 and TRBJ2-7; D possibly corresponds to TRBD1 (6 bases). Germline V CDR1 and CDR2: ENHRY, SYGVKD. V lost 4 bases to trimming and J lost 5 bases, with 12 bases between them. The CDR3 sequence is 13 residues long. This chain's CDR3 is CAISGSTGNEQYF. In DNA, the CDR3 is TGTGCCATCAGTGGATCAACAGGGAACGAGCAGTACTTC.

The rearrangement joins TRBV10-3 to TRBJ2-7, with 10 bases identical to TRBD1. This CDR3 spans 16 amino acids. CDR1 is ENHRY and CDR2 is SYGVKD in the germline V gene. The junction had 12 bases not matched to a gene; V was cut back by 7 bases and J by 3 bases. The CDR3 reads CAITNRGDRGFYEQYF. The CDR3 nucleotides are TGTGCCATCACTAATAGGGGGGACAGGGGATTCTACGAGCAGTACTTC.

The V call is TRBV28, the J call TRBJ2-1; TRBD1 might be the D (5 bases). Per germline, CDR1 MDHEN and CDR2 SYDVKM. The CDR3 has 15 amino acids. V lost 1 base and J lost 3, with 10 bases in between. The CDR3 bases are TGTGCCAGCAGTTTATACCAAGGGGACTACAATGAGCAGTTCTTC. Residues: CASSLYQGDYNEQFF.

CDR3 sequence: CASSLGGQAGANVLTF. The CDR3 nucleotides read TGTGCCAGCAGCTTAGGGGGACAGGCTGGGGCCAACGTCCTGACTTTC. The V gene is TRBV7-3, the J gene TRBJ2-6, with 8 bases matching TRBD1. The J segment lost 2 bases and the V segment lost 2 bases, leaving 2 bases of the junction unmatched. CDR3 size: 16 residues. Germline CDR1 and CDR2: SGHTA and FQGTGA.

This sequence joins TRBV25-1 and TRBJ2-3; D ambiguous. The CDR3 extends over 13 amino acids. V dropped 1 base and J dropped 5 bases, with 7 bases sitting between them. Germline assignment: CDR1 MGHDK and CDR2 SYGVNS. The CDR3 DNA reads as TGTGCCAGCAGTGAATTCGGTGGAGATACGCAGTATTTT. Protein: CASSEFGGDTQYF.

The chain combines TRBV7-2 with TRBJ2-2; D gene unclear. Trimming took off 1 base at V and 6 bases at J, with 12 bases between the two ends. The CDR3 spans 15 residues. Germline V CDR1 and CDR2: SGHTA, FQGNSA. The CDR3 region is CASSLDRNAAGELFF. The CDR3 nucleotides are TGTGCCAGCAGCTTAGACCGAAATGCAGCCGGGGAGCTGTTTTTT. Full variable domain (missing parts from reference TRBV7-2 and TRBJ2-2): GAGVSQSPSNKVTEKGKDVELRCDPISGHTALYWYRQSLGQGLEFLIYFQGNSAPDKSGLPSDRFSAERTGGSVSTLTIQRTQQEDSAVYLCASSLDRNAAGELFFGEGSRLTVL.

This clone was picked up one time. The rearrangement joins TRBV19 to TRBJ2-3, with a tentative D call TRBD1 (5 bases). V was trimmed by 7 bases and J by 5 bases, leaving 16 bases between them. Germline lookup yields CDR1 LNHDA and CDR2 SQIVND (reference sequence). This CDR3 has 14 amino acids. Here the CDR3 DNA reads TGTGCCAGTATAGGGGCAGGGAAGGAAGATACGCAGTATTTT. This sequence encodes CASIGAGKEDTQYF.

Here the CDR3 DNA reads TGTGCCAGCAGTTCCACAGGGGGCCGCCAGCCCCAGCATTTT. Translating it yields CASSSTGGRQPQHF. V and J are TRBV27 and TRBJ1-5; 9 nucleotides match TRBD1. The germline V gene has CDR1 MNHEY and CDR2 SMNVEV (reference sequence). This CDR3 contains 14 residues. Trimming removed 4 bases from V and 7 bases from J; junction bases left unmatched: 5.

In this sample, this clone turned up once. CDR3 sequence: CSVEEWRAIYNEQFF. CDR3 in DNA: TGCAGCGTTGAAGAGTGGCGGGCGATCTACAATGAGCAGTTCTTC. This chain joins TRBV29-1 and TRBJ2-1; the D gene is possibly TRBD2 (5 bases). The germline V gene encodes CDR1 SQVTM and CDR2 ANQGSEA. This CDR3 comprises 15 residues. Trimming took 0 bases from V and 3 from J, leaving 12 bases between them.

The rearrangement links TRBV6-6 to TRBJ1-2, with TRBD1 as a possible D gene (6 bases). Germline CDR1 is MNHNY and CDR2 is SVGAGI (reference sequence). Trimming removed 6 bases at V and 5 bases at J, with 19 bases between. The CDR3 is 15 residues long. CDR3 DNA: TGTGCCAGCAGACCACAGGGAGGGGGTATGTATGGCTACACCTTC. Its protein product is CASRPQGGGMYGYTF.

The CDR3 loop is CASSPADRGRLGTEAFF. CDR3 coding DNA: TGTGCCAGCAGTCCCGCAGACAGGGGTCGCTTGGGCACTGAAGCTTTCTTT. The genes are TRBV28 and TRBJ1-1, with TRBD1 matching 8 bases. The V gene's germline CDR1 is MDHEN and CDR2 SYDVKM. The CDR3 length is 17 residues. After removal of 5 bases from V and 4 bases from J, the junction contained 15 bases not matched to a gene.

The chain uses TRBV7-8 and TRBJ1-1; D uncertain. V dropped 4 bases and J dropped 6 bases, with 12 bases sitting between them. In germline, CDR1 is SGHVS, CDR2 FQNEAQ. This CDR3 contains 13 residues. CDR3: CASSSYRSAEAFF. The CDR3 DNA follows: TGTGCCAGCAGCTCCTATAGAAGTGCTGAAGCTTTCTTT. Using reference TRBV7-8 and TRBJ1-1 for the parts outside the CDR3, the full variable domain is GAGVSQSPRYKVAKRGQDVALRCDPISGHVSLFWYQQALGQGPEFLTYFQNEAQLDKSGLPSDRFFAERPEGSVSTLKIQRTQQEDSAVYLCASSSYRSAEAFFGQGTRLTVV.

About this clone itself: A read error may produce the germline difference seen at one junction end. CDR3 in DNA: TGTGCCAGCAGCTTAAACAGTGAAGCTTTCTTT. Amino acids: CASSLNSEAFF. This chain uses TRBV5-6 with TRBJ1-1; D call uncertain. The CDR3 consists of 11 residues. Germline V gene sequence: CDR1 SGHDT, CDR2 YYEEEE.

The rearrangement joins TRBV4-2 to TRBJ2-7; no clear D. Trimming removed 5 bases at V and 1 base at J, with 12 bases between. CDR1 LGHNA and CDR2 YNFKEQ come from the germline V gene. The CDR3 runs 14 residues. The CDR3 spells CASSARWASYEQYF. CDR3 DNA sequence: TGTGCCAGCAGCGCCAGGTGGGCATCCTACGAGCAGTACTTC.

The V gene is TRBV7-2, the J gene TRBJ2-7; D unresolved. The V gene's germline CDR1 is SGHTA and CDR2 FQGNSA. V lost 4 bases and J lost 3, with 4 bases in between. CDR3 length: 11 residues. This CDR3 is CASSSVYEQYF. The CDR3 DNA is TGTGCCAGCAGCTCTGTCTACGAGCAGTACTTC.